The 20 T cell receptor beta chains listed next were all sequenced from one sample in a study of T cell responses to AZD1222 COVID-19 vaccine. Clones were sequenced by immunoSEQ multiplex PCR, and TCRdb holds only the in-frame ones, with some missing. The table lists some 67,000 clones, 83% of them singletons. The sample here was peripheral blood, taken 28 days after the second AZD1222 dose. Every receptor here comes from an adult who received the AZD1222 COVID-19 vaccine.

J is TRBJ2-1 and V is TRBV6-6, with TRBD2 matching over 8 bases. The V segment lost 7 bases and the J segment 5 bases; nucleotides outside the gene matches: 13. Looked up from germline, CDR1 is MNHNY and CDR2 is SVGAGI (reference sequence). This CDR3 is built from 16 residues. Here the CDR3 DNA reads TGTGCCAGCACCTCGGGGGTAGCGGGGCACCACAATGAGCAGTTCTTC. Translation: CASTSGVAGHHNEQFF.

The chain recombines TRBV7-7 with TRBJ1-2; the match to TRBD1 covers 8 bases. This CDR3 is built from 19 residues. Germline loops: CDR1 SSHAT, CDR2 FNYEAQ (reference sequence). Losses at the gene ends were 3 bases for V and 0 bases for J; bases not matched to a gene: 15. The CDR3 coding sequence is TGTGCCAGCAGCTTTTTTCCCCACCGGGACAGGAATTCTAACTATGGCTACACCTTC. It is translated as CASSFFPHRDRNSNYGYTF. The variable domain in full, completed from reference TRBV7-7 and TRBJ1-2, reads GAGVSQSPRYKVTKRGQDVTLRCDPISSHATLYWYQQALGQGPEFLTYFNYEAQPDKSGLPSDRFSAERPEGSISTLTIQRTEQRDSAMYRCASSFFPHRDRNSNYGYTFGSGTRLTVV.

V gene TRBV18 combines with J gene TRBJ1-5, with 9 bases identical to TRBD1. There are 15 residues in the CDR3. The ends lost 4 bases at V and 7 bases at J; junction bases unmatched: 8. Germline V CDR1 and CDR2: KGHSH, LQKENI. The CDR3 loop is CASSRGTGTGQPQHF. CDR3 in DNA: TGTGCCAGCTCACGAGGGACAGGGACGGGACAGCCCCAGCATTTT.

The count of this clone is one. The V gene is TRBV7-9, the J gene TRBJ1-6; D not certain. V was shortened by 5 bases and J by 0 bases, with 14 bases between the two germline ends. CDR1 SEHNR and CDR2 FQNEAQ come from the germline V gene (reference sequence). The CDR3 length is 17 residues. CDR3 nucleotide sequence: TGTGCCAGCAGCCCCTTGGAAGGAAGCTCCTATAATTCACCCCTCCACTTT. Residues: CASSPLEGSSYNSPLHF.

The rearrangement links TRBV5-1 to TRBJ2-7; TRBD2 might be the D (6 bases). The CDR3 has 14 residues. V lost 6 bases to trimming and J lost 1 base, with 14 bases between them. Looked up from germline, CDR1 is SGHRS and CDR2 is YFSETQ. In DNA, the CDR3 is TGCGCCAGCATCCGGGGGATGGCTTCCTACGAGCAGTACTTC. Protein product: CASIRGMASYEQYF.

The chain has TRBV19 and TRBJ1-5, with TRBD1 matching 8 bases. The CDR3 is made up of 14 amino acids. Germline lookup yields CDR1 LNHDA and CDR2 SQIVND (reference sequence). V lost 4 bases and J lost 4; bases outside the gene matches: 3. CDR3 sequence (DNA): TGTGCCAGTAGTACAGGGGGCTGGAATCAGCCCCAGCATTTT. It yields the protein CASSTGGWNQPQHF.

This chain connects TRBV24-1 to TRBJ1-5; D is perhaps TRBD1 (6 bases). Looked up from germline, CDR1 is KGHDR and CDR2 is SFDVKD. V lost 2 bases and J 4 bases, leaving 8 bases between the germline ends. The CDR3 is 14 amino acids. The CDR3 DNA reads TGTGCCACCAGTGATTCGCAGGGGAATCAGCCCCAGCATTTT. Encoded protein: CATSDSQGNQPQHF.

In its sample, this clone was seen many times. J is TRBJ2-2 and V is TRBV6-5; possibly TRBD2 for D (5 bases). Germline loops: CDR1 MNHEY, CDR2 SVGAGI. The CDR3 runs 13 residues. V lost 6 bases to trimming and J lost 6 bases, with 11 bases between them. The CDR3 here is CASRQLRAGELFF. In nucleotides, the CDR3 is TGTGCCAGCAGGCAACTGAGGGCCGGGGAGCTGTTTTTT.

The CDR3, as DNA: TGCAGCGTACAAGCGGGGACAACCAACTATGGCTACACCTTC. It encodes CSVQAGTTNYGYTF. The chain links TRBV29-1 to TRBJ1-2, with a possible D match to TRBD1 (6 bases). CDR3 length equals 14 residues. V was clipped by 6 bases and J by 2 bases, with 16 bases between them. CDR1 and CDR2 (germline): SQVTM, ANQGSEA.

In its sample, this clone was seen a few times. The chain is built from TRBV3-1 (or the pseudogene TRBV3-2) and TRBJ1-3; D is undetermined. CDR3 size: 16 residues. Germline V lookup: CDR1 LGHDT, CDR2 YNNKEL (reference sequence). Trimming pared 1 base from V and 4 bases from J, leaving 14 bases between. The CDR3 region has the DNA TGTGCCAGCAGCCAAGGGGCCGGTCGGGCGGGAAACACCATATATTTT. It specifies CASSQGAGRAGNTIYF.

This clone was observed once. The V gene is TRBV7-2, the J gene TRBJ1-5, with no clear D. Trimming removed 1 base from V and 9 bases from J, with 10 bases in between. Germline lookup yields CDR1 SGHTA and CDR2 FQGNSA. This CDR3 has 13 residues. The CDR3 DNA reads TGTGCCAGCAGCTTAGGGGTCGGCCGGCCCCAGCATTTT. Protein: CASSLGVGRPQHF.

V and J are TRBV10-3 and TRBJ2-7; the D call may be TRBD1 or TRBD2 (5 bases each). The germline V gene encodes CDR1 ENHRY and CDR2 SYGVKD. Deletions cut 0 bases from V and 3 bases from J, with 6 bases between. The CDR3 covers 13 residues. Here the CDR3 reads CAISESRGYEQYF. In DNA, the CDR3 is TGTGCCATCAGTGAGTCGAGGGGCTACGAGCAGTACTTC.

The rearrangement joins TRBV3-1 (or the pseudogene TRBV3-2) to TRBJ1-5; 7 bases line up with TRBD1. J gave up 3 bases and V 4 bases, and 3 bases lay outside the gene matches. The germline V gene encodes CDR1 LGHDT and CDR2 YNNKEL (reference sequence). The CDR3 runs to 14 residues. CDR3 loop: CASSPGGFNQPQHF. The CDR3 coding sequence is TGTGCCAGCAGCCCAGGGGGGTTCAATCAGCCCCAGCATTTT.

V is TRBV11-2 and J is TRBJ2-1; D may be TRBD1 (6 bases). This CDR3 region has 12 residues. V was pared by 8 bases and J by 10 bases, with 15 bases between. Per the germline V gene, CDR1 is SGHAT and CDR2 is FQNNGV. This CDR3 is CASGSQGWEQFF. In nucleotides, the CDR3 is TGTGCCAGCGGGAGTCAGGGGTGGGAGCAGTTCTTC. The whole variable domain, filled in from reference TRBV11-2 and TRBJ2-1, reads EAGVAQSPRYKIIEKRQSVAFWCNPISGHATLYWYQQILGQGPKLLIQFQNNGVVDDSQLPKDRFSAERLKGVDSTLKIQPAKLEDSAVYLCASGSQGWEQFFGPGTRLTVL.

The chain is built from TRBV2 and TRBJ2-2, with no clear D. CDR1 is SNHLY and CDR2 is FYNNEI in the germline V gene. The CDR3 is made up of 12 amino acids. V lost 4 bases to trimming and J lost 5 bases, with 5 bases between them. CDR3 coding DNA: TGTGCCAGCAGTGTGGGGACCGGGGAGCTGTTTTTT. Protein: CASSVGTGELFF.

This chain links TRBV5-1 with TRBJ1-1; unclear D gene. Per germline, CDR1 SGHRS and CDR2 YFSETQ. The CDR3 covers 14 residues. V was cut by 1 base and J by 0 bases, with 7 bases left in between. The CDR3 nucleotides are TGCGCCAGCAGCTTGCAACTCTTGAACACTGAAGCTTTCTTT. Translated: CASSLQLLNTEAFF.

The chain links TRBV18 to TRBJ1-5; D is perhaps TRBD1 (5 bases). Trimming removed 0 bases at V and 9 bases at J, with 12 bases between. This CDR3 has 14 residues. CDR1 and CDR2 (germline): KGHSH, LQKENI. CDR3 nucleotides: TGTGCCAGCTCACCACCGGGGGGTCTTGGGCCCCAGCATTTT. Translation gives CASSPPGGLGPQHF.

The CDR3 DNA reads as TGTGCCAGCAGCTTTGGGGTAGGAGATCAGCCCCAGCATTTT. Translating it yields CASSFGVGDQPQHF. This sequence joins TRBV5-8 and TRBJ1-5; D is ambiguous. Germline values: CDR1 SGHTS, CDR2 YDEGEE. This CDR3 has 14 amino acids. V gave up 2 bases and J gave up 5 bases, with 11 bases separating them.

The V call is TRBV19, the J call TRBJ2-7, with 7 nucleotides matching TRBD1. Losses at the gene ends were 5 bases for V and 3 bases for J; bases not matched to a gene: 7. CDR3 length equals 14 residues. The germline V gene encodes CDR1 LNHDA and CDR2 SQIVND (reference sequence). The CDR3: CASSPRDSFYEQYF. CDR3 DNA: TGTGCCAGTAGTCCCCGGGACAGCTTCTACGAGCAGTACTTC.

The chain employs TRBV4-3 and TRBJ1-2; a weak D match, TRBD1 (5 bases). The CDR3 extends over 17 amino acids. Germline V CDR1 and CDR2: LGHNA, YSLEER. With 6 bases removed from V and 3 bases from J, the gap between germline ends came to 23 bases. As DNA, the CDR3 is TGCGCCAGCAGTGGGTATGGAGGCGGGCAGGGAGACTATGGCTACACCTTC. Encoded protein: CASSGYGGGQGDYGYTF.